This T cell receptor beta chain was captured by sequencing in a study of CXCR3-negative and CXCR3-positive naive CD8 T cells. Details on this clonotype: The antigen is unknown.

Study-wide results and caveats: Unlike memory cells, which differed, naive CXCR3-negative and CXCR3-positive cells had similar TRBV-TRBJ usage. Naive subsets had comparable surface CD5, so TRB CDR3 properties gauged TCR strength. Diversity proved comparably high across both naive subsets and much lower in memory CD8+ cells. Higher TRB CDR3 hydrophobicity marked CXCR3-positive naive cells relative to CXCR3-negative naive cells.

The authors prepared UMI-labeled TRB cDNA libraries by 5' RACE. For each CDR3 protein, TCRdb gives one entry from its re-call of the 5' RACE reads, without DNA. The sample data list some 140,000 distinct CDR3 sequences. CD45RO-CCR7+CD27+CD95- expression identified naive CD8+ T cells. Germline loops: CDR1 SEHNR, CDR2 FQNEAQ (reference sequence). The CDR3 runs 15 residues. Sample: naive CXCR3+ CD8+ T cells from blood. Documented subset: CD45RO-CCR7+CD27+CD95- naive CD8+ T cells expressing CXCR3 (TNR3+). The V gene is TRBV7-9, the J gene TRBJ2-3; TCRdb selects TRBD1, and the lack of DNA leaves this call unchecked. The clonotype comes from a human donor in good health. Some clones in this sample may be carry-over from other donors' samples. CDR3 amino acids: CASRRGSMGTDTQYF.